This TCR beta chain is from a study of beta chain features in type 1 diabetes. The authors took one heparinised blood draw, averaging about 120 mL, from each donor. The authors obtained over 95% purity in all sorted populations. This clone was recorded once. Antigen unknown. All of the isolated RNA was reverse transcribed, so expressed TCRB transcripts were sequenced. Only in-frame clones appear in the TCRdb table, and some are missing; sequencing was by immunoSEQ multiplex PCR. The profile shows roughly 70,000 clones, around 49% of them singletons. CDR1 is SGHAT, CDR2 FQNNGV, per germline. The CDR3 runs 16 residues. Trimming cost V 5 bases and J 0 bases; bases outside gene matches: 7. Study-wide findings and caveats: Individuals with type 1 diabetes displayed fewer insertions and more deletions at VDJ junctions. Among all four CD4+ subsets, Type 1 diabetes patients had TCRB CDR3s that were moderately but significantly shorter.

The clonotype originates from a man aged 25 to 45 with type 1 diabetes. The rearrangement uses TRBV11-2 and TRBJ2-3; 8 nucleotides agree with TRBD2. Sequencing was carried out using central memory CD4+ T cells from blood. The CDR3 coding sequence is TGTGCCAGCAGCCGATTTAGCGGGGCTAGCACAGATACGCAGTATTTT. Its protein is CASSRFSGASTDTQYF.